The T cell receptor (beta chain) under discussion was sequenced for a study of T cell responses to AZD1222 COVID-19 vaccine. On this clone itself: Its target is unknown.

General observations from the study: Clonal diversity may have been underestimated, and the donors were mostly white British, with more females than males. Baseline serology detected seropositivity in only a handful of AZD1222 recipients.

CDR3 length: 16 residues. The V gene's germline CDR1 is SGHTA and CDR2 FQGNSA. Trimming took 3 bases from V and 6 from J; bases not matched to a gene: 9. Assay: immunoSEQ multiplex PCR; the TCRdb copy retains only in-frame clones and omits some. The table records under 100,000 clones, over 70% of them present only once. This clonotype was sampled from an adult in good health. Sequencing was performed on peripheral blood, taken on day 0 of AZD1222 vaccination. The J gene is TRBJ2-1, the V gene TRBV7-2; TRBD1 aligns across 9 bases. This chain's CDR3 is CASSLLGTGSSNEQFF. The DNA for the CDR3 is TGTGCCAGCAGCTTGCTTGGGACAGGGAGTTCCAATGAGCAGTTCTTC.